The 6 T cell receptor beta chains presented below share a single source sample, sequenced in a study of identical twins. TCRdb processed the 5' RACE reads anew with MiXCR; each CDR3 protein has one entry. The repertoire holds roughly 720,000 distinct CDR3 sequences, with about 18% as singletons. These records were also assigned to another study, of T cells expressing NK-cell markers.

The sample consisted of PBMCs. These receptors all come from a woman aged 18-29 years in good health.

This clonotype showed up many times. CDR3 in DNA: TGTGCCAGCAGTTTAACGAGCGGGGGGTTGGAGACCCAGTACTTC. Its translation is CASSLTSGGLETQYF. The chain links TRBV12-3 or TRBV12-4 to TRBJ2-5; 9 nucleotides line up with TRBD2. The CDR3 runs 15 residues. J was trimmed by 5 bases and V by 2 bases; bases with no gene match: 6.

This clonotype was observed many times. The rearrangement joins TRBV5-1 to TRBJ1-4; D unclear. V lost 2 bases, J lost 4 bases, and 9 bases lay in between. Germline V gene sequence: CDR1 SGHRS, CDR2 YFSETQ. CDR3 length: 14 residues. The DNA of the CDR3 is TGCGCCAGCAGCTTATCACGTTTTAATGAAAAACTGTTTTTT. Protein product: CASSLSRFNEKLFF.

The chain uses TRBV20-1 and TRBJ2-7, with D unclear. The V end was cut by 0 bases, the J end by 6 bases, with 6 bases between. Germline V gives CDR1 DFQATT, CDR2 SNEGSKA (reference sequence). This CDR3 is 11 amino acids long. Here the CDR3 reads CSARDSGEQYF. The CDR3 bases are TGCAGTGCTAGAGACAGTGGCGAGCAGTACTTC.

This clonotype was observed a few times. This chain links TRBV6-1 with TRBJ2-6; D ambiguous. The V and J ends lost 6 bases and 0 bases respectively, with 9 bases between them. Looked up from germline, CDR1 is MNHNS and CDR2 is SASEGT. This CDR3 is 15 amino acids long. Here the CDR3 reads CASRAETSGANVLTF. The CDR3, as DNA: TGTGCCAGCAGAGCCGAAACCTCTGGGGCCAACGTCCTGACTTTC.

This clonotype showed up just a few times. The chain has TRBV7-9 and TRBJ2-7; unclear D gene. The germline V and J ends were trimmed by 1 base and 7 bases, with 17 bases remaining between them. Germline V gene lookup returns CDR1 SEHNR and CDR2 FQNEAQ (reference sequence). The CDR3 consists of 15 residues. The CDR3 nucleotides are TGTGCCAGCAGCTTAGATGCGGCAGCTGATCTGGAGCAGTACTTC. It yields the protein CASSLDAAADLEQYF.

The chain uses TRBV25-1 and TRBJ2-7; TRBD1 matches at 9 bases. The V gene's germline CDR1 is MGHDK and CDR2 SYGVNS. The junction had 3 bases not matched to a gene; V was cut back by 0 bases and J by 0 bases. CDR3 length equals 16 residues. For the CDR3, the DNA is TGTGCCAGCAGTGAATATGGGGACAGGGCCTCCTACGAGCAGTACTTC. Amino acids: CASSEYGDRASYEQYF.